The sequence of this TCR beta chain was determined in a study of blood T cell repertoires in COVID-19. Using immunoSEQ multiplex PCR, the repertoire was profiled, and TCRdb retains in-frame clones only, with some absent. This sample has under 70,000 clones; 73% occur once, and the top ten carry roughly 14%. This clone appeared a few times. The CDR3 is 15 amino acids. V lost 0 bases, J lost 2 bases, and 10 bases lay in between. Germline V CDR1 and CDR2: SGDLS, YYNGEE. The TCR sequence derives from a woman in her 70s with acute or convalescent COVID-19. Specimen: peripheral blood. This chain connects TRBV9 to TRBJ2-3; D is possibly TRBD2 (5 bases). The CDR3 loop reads CASSVDGVDTDTQYF. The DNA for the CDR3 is TGTGCCAGCAGCGTAGACGGGGTAGACACAGATACGCAGTATTTT.